This section outlines one T cell receptor beta chain sequence together with its context. Its antigen is not yet known. Within one base of it there is no much larger clone, and no base qualities were kept. According to the germline V gene (reference sequence), CDR1 reads DFQATT and CDR2 reads SNEGSKA. From cysteine to phenylalanine, the CDR3 is 13 amino acids long. Only the CDR3 DNA is retained, 39 bases long and in frame from the first base. V is shortened by 3 bases, J by 0 bases, and the region joining them spans 8 bases. The sample comes from a study of T cell responses to AZD1222 COVID-19 vaccine (dated by TCRdb to 2020 to 2022). About the investigation overall: AZD1222 recipients with second doses at about 4 weeks or about 12 weeks were pooled, because spike-specific TCR depth and breadth did not differ between schedules. Trial participants were enrolled into age subgroups of 18-55, 56-69 and 70-plus years, which contained 148, 28 and 57 TCR-sequenced participants, respectively. TCR sequencing covered 230 or so trial participants: around 210 given two doses of AZD1222 and about 26 given two doses of MenACWY control vaccine.

General findings and caveats noted by the study authors: The 56-69-year group was small, and its depth increase did not reach significance, likely because of low power. Conclusions about previously exposed vaccinees are limited, since just 5 or 6 AZD1222 recipients were seropositive for SARS-CoV-2 at baseline. Most participants were white British and females outnumbered males, and the authors suggested that clonal diversity may have been underestimated. Reportedly, close to half of the unique spike-specific TCRs recognized epitopes lying outside the regions that are mutated in the B.1.351 and B.1.1.7 variants. Vaccine-associated CD4 TCRs spanned the whole spike protein, with dominant responses in regions 160-218 and 743-854. Spike-specific TCR breadth and depth rose significantly after two AZD1222 doses compared with day 0 and with MenACWY recipients. Because no samples from the day 14 peak response were available, repertoires could be characterized only after the peak T cell response.

The intended sense of this specimen's time point label: baseline before first vaccination. Samples from vaccinated people were obtained from the UK trials COV001 and COV002, which included a single-blind randomized controlled phase 2/3 trial of AZD1222 (ChAdOx1 nCoV-19) in healthy adults. Trial participant PBMC samples were collected at day 0 and day 28 after the second dose for TCRbeta chain sequencing. The CDR3 regions of human TCRbeta chains were analyzed by immunosequencing. Concerning the study's data processing: TCRs in the repertoires were matched against a reference library of SARS-CoV-2-specific TCRs that had been generated with the MIRA antigen-specificity platform. Breadth was defined as the fraction of unique TCRs that were SARS-CoV-2-associated, and depth was defined as the fraction of total T cells that were SARS-CoV-2-associated. Using the MIRA data, every spike-specific TCR was mapped to the spike region that the TCR reacted to and assigned to either a CD4 or a CD8 class. Log10-transformed breadth and depth values were compared by one-way ANOVA with Sidak's multiple comparisons tests. TCRdb carries this immuneACCESS record with in-frame sequences only. Its versions omit some clonotypes, under half of them owing to an unresolved V gene in the studies checked, with the rest unexplained. From that table come the V and J calls and clone size; the DNA was used to work out D and trimming. The sample includes more than 95,000 clones, with 88% observed a single time. Less than 9.5% of the sample lies in the top ten.

This sequence originates from an adult in good health. The sequence links TRBV20-1 to TRBJ1-1, with the identity of the D gene unclear. The sample was peripheral blood, taken on day 0 of AZD1222 vaccination. The nucleotide sequence reads as follows: TGCAGTGCTAGTTCGGGATTGAACACTGAAGCTTTCTTT. Translation gives CSASSGLNTEAFF.